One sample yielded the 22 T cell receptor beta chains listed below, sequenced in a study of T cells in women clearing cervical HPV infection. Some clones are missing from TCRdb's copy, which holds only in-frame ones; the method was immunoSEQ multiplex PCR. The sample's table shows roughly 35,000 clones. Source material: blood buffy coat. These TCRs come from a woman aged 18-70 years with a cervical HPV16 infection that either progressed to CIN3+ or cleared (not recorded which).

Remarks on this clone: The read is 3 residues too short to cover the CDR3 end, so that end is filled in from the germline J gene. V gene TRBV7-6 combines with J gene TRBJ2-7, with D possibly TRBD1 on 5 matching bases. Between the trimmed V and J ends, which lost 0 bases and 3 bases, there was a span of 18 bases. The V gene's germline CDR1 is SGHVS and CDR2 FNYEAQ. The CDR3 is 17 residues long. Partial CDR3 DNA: TGTGCCAGCAGCTTAGCTGACGGCCGCACTCAGGGCTACGAG. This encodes CASSLADGRTQGYE. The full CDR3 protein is CASSLADGRTQGYEQYF.

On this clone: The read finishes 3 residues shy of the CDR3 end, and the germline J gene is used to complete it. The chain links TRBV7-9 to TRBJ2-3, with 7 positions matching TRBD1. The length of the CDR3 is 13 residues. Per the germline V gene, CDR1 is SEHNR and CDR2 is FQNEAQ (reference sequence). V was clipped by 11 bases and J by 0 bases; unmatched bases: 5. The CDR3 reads CALTGISTDTQYF. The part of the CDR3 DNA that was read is TGTGCCCTGACAGGGATCAGCACAGATACG.

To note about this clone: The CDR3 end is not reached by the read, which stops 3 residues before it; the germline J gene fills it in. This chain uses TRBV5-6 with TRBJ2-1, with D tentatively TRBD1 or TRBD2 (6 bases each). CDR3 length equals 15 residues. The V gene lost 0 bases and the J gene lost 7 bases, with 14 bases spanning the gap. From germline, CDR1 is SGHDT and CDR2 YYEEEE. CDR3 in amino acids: CASSLGPGGGNEQFF. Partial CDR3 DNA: TGTGCCAGCAGCTTGGGTCCCGGAGGGGGAAATGAG. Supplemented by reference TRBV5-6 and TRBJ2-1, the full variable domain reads DAGVTQSPTHLIKTRGQQVTLRCSPKSGHDTVSWYQQALGQGPQFIFQYYEEEERQRGNFPDRFSGHQFPNYSSELNVNALLLGDSALYLCASSLGPGGGNEQFFGPGTRLTVL.

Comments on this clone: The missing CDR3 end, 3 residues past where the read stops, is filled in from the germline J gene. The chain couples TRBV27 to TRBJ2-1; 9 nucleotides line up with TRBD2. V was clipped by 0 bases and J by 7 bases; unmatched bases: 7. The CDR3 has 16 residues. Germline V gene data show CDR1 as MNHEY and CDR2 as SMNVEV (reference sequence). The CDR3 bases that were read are TGTGCCAGCAGTTTATCTGTCCTAGCGGGAAAGAATGAG. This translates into CASSLSVLAGKNE. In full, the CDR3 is CASSLSVLAGKNEQFF.

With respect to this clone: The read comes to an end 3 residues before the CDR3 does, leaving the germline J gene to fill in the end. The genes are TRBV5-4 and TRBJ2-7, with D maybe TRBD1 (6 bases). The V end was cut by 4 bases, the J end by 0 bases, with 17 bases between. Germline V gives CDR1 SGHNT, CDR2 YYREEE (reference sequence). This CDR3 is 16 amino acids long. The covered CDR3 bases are TGTGCCAGCAGCAACATAGGAAGGGGGTCCTCCTACGAG. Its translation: CASSNIGRGSSYE. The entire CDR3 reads CASSNIGRGSSYEQYF. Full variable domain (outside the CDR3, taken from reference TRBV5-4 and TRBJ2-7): ETGVTQSPTHLIKTRGQQVTLRCSSQSGHNTVSWYQQALGQGPQFIFQYYREEENGRGNFPPRFSGLQFPNYSSELNVNALELDDSALYLCASSNIGRGSSYEQYFGPGTRLTVT.

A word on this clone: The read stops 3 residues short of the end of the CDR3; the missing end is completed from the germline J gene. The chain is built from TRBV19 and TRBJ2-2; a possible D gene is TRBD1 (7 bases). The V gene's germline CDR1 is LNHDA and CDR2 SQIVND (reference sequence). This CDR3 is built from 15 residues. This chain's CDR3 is CASRQGLSYNSPLFF. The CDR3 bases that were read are TGTGCCAGTCGACAGGGACTCTCCTATAATTCGCCG.

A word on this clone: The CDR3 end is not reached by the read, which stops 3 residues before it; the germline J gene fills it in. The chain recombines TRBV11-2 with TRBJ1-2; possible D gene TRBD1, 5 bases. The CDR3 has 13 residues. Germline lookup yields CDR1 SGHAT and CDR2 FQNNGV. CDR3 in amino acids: CASSPLVGRGYTF. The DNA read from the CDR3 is TGTGCCAGCAGCCCCCTCGTGGGGCGGGGC.

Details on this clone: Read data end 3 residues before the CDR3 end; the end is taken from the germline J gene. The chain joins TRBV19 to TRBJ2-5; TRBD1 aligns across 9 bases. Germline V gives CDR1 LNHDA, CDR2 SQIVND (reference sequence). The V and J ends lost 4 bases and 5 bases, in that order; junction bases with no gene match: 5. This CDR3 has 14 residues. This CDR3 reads CASSRGQGGETQYF. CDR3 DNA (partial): TGTGCCAGTAGTAGGGGACAGGGAGGGGAGACC. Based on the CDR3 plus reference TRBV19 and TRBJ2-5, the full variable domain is DGGITQSPKYLFRKEGQNVTLSCEQNLNHDAMYWYRQDPGQGLRLIYYSQIVNDFQKGDIAEGYSVSREKKESFPLTVTSAQKNPTAFYLCASSRGQGGETQYFGPGTRLLVL.

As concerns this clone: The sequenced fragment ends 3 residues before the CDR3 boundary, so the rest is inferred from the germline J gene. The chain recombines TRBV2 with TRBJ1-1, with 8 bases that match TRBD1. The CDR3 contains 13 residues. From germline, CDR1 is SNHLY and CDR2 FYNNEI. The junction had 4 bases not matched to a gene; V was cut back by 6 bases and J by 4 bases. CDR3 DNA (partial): TGTGCCAGCAGGGACAGGGTTGGCACTGAA. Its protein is CASRDRVGTE. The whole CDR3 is CASRDRVGTEAFF.

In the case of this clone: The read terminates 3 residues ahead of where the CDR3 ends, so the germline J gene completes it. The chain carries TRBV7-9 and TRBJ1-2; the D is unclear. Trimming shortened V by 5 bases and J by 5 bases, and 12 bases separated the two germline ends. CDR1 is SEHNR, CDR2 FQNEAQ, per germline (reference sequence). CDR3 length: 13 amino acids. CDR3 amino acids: CASSPLNQYGYTF. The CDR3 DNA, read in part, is TGTGCCAGCAGCCCCCTTAACCAGTATGGC.

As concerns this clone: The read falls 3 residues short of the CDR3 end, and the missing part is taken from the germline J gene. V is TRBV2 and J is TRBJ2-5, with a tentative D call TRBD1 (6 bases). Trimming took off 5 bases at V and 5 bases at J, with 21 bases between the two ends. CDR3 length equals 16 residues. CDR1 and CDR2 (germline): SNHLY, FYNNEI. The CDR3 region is CASSLGQLRSGETQYF. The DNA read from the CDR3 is TGTGCCAGCAGTCTTGGACAGCTTCGGAGTGGCGAGACC.

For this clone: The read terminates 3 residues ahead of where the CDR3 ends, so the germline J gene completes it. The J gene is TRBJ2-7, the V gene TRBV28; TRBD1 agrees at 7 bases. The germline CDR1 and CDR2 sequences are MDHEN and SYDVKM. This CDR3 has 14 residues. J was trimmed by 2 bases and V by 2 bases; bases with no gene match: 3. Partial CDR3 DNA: TGTGCCAGCAGTTTACTACAGGGGACCTACGAG. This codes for CASSLLQGTYE. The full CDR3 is CASSLLQGTYEQYF. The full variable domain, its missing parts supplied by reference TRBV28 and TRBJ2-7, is DVKVTQSSRYLVKRTGEKVFLECVQDMDHENMFWYRQDPGLGLRLIYFSYDVKMKEKGDIPEGYSVSREKKERFSLILESASTNQTSMYLCASSLLQGTYEQYFGPGTRLTVT.

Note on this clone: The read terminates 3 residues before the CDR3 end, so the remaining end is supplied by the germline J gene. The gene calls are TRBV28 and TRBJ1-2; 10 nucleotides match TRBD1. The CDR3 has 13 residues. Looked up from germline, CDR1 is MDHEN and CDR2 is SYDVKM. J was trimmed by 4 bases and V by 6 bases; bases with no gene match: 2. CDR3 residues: CASRRQGAYGYTF. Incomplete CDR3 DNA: TGTGCCAGCAGGAGACAGGGGGCCTATGGC.

The CDR3 sequence is CASSSATSGGAETQYF. The CDR3 bases that were read are TGCGCCAGCAGCTCCGCGACTAGCGGGGGGGCGGAGACC. The chain links TRBV5-1 to TRBJ2-5, with 14 bases aligning to TRBD2. Read data end 3 residues before the CDR3 end; the end is taken from the germline J gene. Per germline, CDR1 SGHRS and CDR2 YFSETQ. After removal of 3 bases from V and 5 bases from J, the junction contained 6 bases not matched to a gene. The CDR3 loop spans 16 amino acids. Full variable domain (missing parts from reference TRBV5-1 and TRBJ2-5): KAGVTQTPRYLIKTRGQQVTLSCSPISGHRSVSWYQQTPGQGLQFLFEYFSETQRNKGNFPGRFSGRQFSNSRSEMNVSTLELGDSALYLCASSSATSGGAETQYFGPGTRLLVL.

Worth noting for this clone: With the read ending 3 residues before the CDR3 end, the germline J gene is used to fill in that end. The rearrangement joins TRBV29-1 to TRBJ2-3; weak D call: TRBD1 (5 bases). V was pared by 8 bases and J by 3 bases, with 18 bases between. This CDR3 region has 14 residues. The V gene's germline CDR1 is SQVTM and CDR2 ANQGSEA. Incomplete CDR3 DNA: TGCAGCCTCTGGGTCCAGGGTGGGACAGATACG. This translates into CSLWVQGGTDT. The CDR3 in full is CSLWVQGGTDTQYF.

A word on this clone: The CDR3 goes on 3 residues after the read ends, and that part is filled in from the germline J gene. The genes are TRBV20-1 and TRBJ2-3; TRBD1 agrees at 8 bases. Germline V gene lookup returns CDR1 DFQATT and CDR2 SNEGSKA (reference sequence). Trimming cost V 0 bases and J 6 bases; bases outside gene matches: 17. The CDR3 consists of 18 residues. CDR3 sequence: CSARDVQRIVYRGDTQYF. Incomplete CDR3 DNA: TGCAGTGCTAGAGACGTACAAAGAATCGTTTACAGGGGGGATACG.

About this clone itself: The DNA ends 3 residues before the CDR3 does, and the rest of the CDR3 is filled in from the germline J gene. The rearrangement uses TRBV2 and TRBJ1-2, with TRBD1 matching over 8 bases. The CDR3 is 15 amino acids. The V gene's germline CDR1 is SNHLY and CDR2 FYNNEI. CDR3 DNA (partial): TGTGCCAGCAGTGAAGCGGGACAGGTAACCTACGAC. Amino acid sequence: CASSEAGQVTYD. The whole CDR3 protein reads CASSEAGQVTYDYTF.

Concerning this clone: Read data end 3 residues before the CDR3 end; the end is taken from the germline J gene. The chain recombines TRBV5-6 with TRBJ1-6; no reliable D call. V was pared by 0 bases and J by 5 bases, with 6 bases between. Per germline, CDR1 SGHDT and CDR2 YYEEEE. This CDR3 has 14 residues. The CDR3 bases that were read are TGTGCCAGCAGCTTGGGGACTAATAATTCACCC. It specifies CASSLGTNNSP. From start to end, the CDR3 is CASSLGTNNSPLHF.

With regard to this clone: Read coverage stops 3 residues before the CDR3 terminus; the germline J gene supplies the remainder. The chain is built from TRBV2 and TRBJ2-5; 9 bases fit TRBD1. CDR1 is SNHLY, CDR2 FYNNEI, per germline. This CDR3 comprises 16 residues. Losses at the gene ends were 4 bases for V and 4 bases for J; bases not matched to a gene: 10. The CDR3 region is CASSGANRGRGETQYF. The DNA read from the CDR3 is TGTGCCAGCAGTGGGGCCAACAGGGGGCGAGGAGAGACC.

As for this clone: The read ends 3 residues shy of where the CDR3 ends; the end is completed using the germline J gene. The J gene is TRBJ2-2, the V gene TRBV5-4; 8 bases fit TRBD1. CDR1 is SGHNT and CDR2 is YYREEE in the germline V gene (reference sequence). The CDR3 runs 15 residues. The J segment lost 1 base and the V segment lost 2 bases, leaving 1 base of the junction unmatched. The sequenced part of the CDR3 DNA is TGTGCCAGCAGCTTCGGACAGGGGAACACCGGGGAG. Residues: CASSFGQGNTGE. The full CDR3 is CASSFGQGNTGELFF.

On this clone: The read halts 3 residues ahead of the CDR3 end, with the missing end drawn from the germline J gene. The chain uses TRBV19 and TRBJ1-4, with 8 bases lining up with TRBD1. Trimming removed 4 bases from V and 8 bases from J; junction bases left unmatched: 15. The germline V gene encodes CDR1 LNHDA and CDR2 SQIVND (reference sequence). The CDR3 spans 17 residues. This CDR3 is CASSTGTGVFFREKLFF. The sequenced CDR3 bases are TGTGCCAGTAGTACCGGGACAGGTGTGTTTTTCCGAGAAAAA.

The CDR3 loop is CASSFEGRGEKLFF. The sequenced CDR3 bases are TGTGCCAGCAGCTTTGAGGGGCGGGGTGAAAAA. The chain combines TRBV7-9 with TRBJ1-4, with D perhaps matching TRBD1 (5 bases). The read falls 3 residues short of the CDR3 end, and the missing part is taken from the germline J gene. The CDR3 length is 14 residues. Per germline, CDR1 SEHNR and CDR2 FQNEAQ (reference sequence). V was pared by 3 bases and J by 7 bases, with 12 bases between. Drawing the rest from reference TRBV7-9 and TRBJ1-4, the complete variable domain is DTGVSQNPRHKITKRGQNVTFRCDPISEHNRLYWYRQTLGQGPEFLTYFQNEAQLEKSRLLSDRFSAERPKGSFSTLEIQRTEQGDSAMYLCASSFEGRGEKLFFGSGTQLSVL.